These 21 T cell receptor beta chains share one sample of origin, sequenced in a study of blood T cells in healthy people across ages. It was with a sample-barcoded 5' primer and a J-beta primer mix that a second PCR of roughly 7 to 12 cycles was run. TCRdb ran MiXCR on the 5' RACE reads and lists one entry per CDR3 protein. The table shows 450,000 to 700,000 distinct CDR3 sequences, with 27% occurring only once. The sequenced sample consisted of blood. The receptors stem from a woman aged 70-85 years in good health.

As to this clonotype: One end of the junction does not line up with germline, which may come from a read error. The chain combines TRBV10-3 with TRBJ2-5; no reliable D call. Germline V gene sequence: CDR1 ENHRY, CDR2 SYGVKD. The CDR3 runs 12 residues. The CDR3 reads CVISEWLGTQYF. The CDR3 region has the DNA TGTGTCATCAGTGAGTGGCTAGGGACCCAGTACTTC.

This clonotype appeared a few times. This chain joins TRBV7-2 and TRBJ2-1; D is uncertain. The last part of the DNA fits TRBJ2-7 better; the J call may be wrong. Germline V gives CDR1 SGHTA, CDR2 FQGNSA. CDR3 length: 14 amino acids. The CDR3 reads CASSLEAVPYEQYF. In DNA form, the CDR3 reads TGTGCCAGCAGCCTAGAGGCGGTTCCCTACGAGCAGTACTTC.

The chain uses TRBV7-2 and TRBJ1-3; maybe TRBD1 (6 bases). The CDR3 consists of 15 residues. Germline V gene sequence: CDR1 SGHTA, CDR2 FQGNSA. The germline V and J ends were trimmed by 0 bases and 4 bases, with 10 bases remaining between them. CDR3: CASSLAGTPGNTIYF. Here the CDR3 DNA reads TGTGCCAGCAGCTTAGCGGGGACACCCGGAAACACCATATATTTT.

The DNA of the CDR3 is TGTGCCAGCAGCGAAGGGACAGCAAACACCGGGGAGCTGTTTTTT. It is translated as CASSEGTANTGELFF. The chain combines TRBV9 with TRBJ2-2, with 7 nucleotides matching TRBD1. V lost 3 bases, J lost 2 bases, and 4 bases stayed unmatched. The CDR3 is 15 residues long. Germline CDR1 and CDR2: SGDLS and YYNGEE.

A few counts support this clonotype. The chain combines TRBV6-6 with TRBJ2-5; a possible D gene is TRBD2 (5 bases). The germline V gene has CDR1 MNHNY and CDR2 SVGAGI (reference sequence). This CDR3 has 13 residues. V gave up 4 bases and J gave up 3 bases, with 9 bases separating them. CDR3 sequence: CASSSLGEETQYF. For the CDR3, the DNA is TGTGCCAGCAGTTCGCTCGGGGAAGAGACCCAGTACTTC.

The chain carries TRBV6-2 or TRBV6-3 and TRBJ1-5; D unclear. The CDR3 has 13 amino acids. The V end lost 5 bases, the J end lost 0 bases, and 5 bases lay between the germline ends. Germline CDR1 MNHEY, CDR2 SVGEGT. CDR3 protein: CASSDNSNQPQHF. The CDR3 DNA is TGTGCCAGCAGTGATAATAGCAATCAGCCCCAGCATTTT.

This clonotype occurred a few times. The chain carries TRBV7-2 and TRBJ2-2, with no clear D. Trimming cost V 4 bases and J 5 bases, with 20 bases left between them. The germline gives CDR1 SGHTA, CDR2 FQGNSA. The CDR3 has 17 residues. This CDR3 is CASSSGRRRGPTGELFF. CDR3 DNA: TGTGCCAGCAGCTCGGGTCGGCGGCGAGGCCCGACCGGGGAGCTGTTTTTT.

In its sample, this clonotype was seen a few times. The junction differs from germline at one of its ends, possibly a read error. The V gene is TRBV5-1, the J gene TRBJ2-7; 8 positions agree with TRBD1. Germline V lookup: CDR1 SGHRS, CDR2 YFSETQ. The CDR3 spans 15 residues. For the CDR3, the DNA is TGCGCCAGCAGCAAGACAGGGGAAGCCTTCGGCGAGCGGTACTTC. Amino acid sequence: CASSKTGEAFGERYF. The full variable domain, in which reference TRBV5-1 and TRBJ2-7 provide the parts outside the CDR3, is KAGVTQTPRYLIKTRGQQVTLSCSPISGHRSVSWYQQTPGQGLQFLFEYFSETQRNKGNFPGRFSGRQFSNSRSEMNVSTLELGDSALYLCASSKTGEAFGERYFGPGTRLTVT.

About this clonotype: The junction differs from germline at one of its ends, possibly a read error. The chain is built from TRBV7-2 and TRBJ2-4; D may match TRBD1 or TRBD2 (5 bases each). CDR1 and CDR2 from the germline V gene are SGHTA and FQGNSA. This CDR3 contains 13 residues. The CDR3 nucleotides read TGTGCCAGCAGCTCCCGGGGCGAAAACATTCGGTACTTC. It translates to CASSSRGENIRYF.

Many counts were recorded for this clonotype. This chain joins TRBV11-2 and TRBJ2-5; D is uncertain. Germline-derived CDR1 and CDR2 are SGHAT and FQNNGV. The CDR3 spans 12 residues. Trimming left V 2 bases short and J 7 bases short, with 8 bases between. The CDR3 loop reads CASSLIYGTQYF. In DNA, the CDR3 is TGTGCCAGCAGCTTAATTTATGGGACCCAGTACTTC. The entire variable domain, with the rest obtained from reference TRBV11-2 and TRBJ2-5, is as follows: EAGVAQSPRYKIIEKRQSVAFWCNPISGHATLYWYQQILGQGPKLLIQFQNNGVVDDSQLPKDRFSAERLKGVDSTLKIQPAKLEDSAVYLCASSLIYGTQYFGPGTRLLVL.

This clonotype was seen repeatedly, ten times or more. This chain uses TRBV7-9 with TRBJ1-2; D not resolved. Trimming pared 5 bases from V and 8 bases from J, leaving 12 bases between. The germline gives CDR1 SEHNR, CDR2 FQNEAQ (reference sequence). The CDR3 is 12 amino acids. CDR3 residues: CASSPVGYGYTF. CDR3 coding DNA: TGTGCCAGCAGCCCCGTGGGATACGGCTACACCTTC.

This chain uses TRBV7-2 with TRBJ2-1; D may be TRBD1 or TRBD2 (6 bases each). The V gene lost 0 bases and the J gene lost 8 bases, with 17 bases spanning the gap. CDR1 is SGHTA and CDR2 is FQGNSA in the germline V gene. This CDR3 region has 16 residues. The CDR3 DNA reads as TGTGCCAGCAGCTTAGCAGGGGGGTTTGATTATTATGAGCAGTTCTTC. The encoded protein is CASSLAGGFDYYEQFF. The variable domain in full, completed from reference TRBV7-2 and TRBJ2-1, reads GAGVSQSPSNKVTEKGKDVELRCDPISGHTALYWYRQSLGQGLEFLIYFQGNSAPDKSGLPSDRFSAERTGGSVSTLTIQRTQQEDSAVYLCASSLAGGFDYYEQFFGPGTRLTVL.

The chain combines TRBV20-1 with TRBJ2-7, with 10 bases identical to TRBD1. The CDR3 covers 15 residues. With 3 bases clipped from V and 5 bases from J, the junction kept 10 bases outside the gene matches. The germline gives CDR1 DFQATT, CDR2 SNEGSKA (reference sequence). CDR3 sequence: CSARPVGQGFDEQYF. The CDR3 DNA sequence: TGCAGTGCTAGGCCCGTGGGACAGGGGTTCGACGAGCAGTACTTC.

The chain has TRBV20-1 and TRBJ2-5; tentatively, D is TRBD1 or TRBD2 (5 bases each). The V end lost 4 bases, the J end lost 1 base, and 13 bases lay between the germline ends. Germline lookup yields CDR1 DFQATT and CDR2 SNEGSKA (reference sequence). This CDR3 has 14 amino acids. This CDR3 reads CSAIPGTGQETQYF. The CDR3 bases are TGCAGTGCTATACCCGGGACGGGCCAAGAGACCCAGTACTTC.

This clonotype showed up just a few times. The chain is built from TRBV7-9 and TRBJ2-5; D remains ambiguous. Matching the DNA end better, TRBJ2-7 makes the J call doubtful. From germline, CDR1 is SEHNR and CDR2 FQNEAQ (reference sequence). The CDR3 is made up of 17 amino acids. Here the CDR3 DNA reads TGTGCCAGCAGCTCCCATCTAGAAACTAAGAGCTCCTACGAGCAGTACTTC. It translates to CASSSHLETKSSYEQYF.

This chain uses TRBV3-1 with TRBJ1-2, with D possibly matching TRBD1 (6 bases). The CDR3 has 16 amino acids. Germline V gene sequence: CDR1 LGHDT, CDR2 YNNKEL (reference sequence). V shed 5 bases and J shed 6 bases, with 22 bases lying between them. Here the CDR3 reads CASSVKGGGAQDGYTF. The DNA for the CDR3 is TGTGCCAGCAGCGTAAAGGGCGGGGGGGCCCAGGATGGCTACACCTTC.

The J gene is TRBJ2-5, the V gene TRBV6-5; TRBD2 is a possible D gene (7 bases). Trimming left V 7 bases short and J 4 bases short, with 16 bases between. The germline V gene has CDR1 MNHEY and CDR2 SVGAGI. The CDR3 covers 14 residues. The chain's CDR3 is CASTLGGGSETQYF. CDR3 coding DNA: TGTGCCAGCACCCTAGGGGGGGGCTCAGAGACCCAGTACTTC.

This clonotype was detected many times. V is TRBV12-3 or TRBV12-4 and J is TRBJ1-2; no clear D. Deletions cut 4 bases from V and 4 bases from J, with 4 bases between. The CDR3 consists of 11 residues. CDR3 protein: CASSSSYGYTF. CDR3 DNA: TGTGCCAGCAGTTCGAGCTATGGCTACACCTTC.

The gene calls are TRBV30 and TRBJ2-5; TRBD1 agrees at 7 bases. Germline-derived CDR1 and CDR2 are GTSNPN and SVGIG (reference sequence). The CDR3 contains 12 residues. The trim removed 5 bases at V and 8 bases at J, leaving 8 bases unmatched. CDR3 DNA sequence: TGTGCCTGGGCCAGACAGGGACAAACCCAGTACTTC. It yields the protein CAWARQGQTQYF.

This sequence joins TRBV5-1 and TRBJ2-1; TRBD2 aligns across 8 bases. The junction had 5 bases not matched to a gene; V was cut back by 3 bases and J by 6 bases. The CDR3 spans 14 residues. Germline V CDR1 and CDR2: SGHRS, YFSETQ. CDR3 in amino acids: CASSYGGVPNEQFF. The CDR3 DNA reads TGCGCCAGCAGCTACGGGGGGGTCCCCAATGAGCAGTTCTTC.

This chain's CDR3 is CASSSTGSRSIQYF. The CDR3 region has the DNA TGCGCCAGCAGCTCCACAGGATCGAGAAGCATTCAGTACTTC. This chain uses TRBV5-1 with TRBJ2-4; tentatively, D is TRBD1 (5 bases). The length of the CDR3 is 14 residues. Trimming stripped 3 bases from V and 9 bases from J, with 16 bases between. Germline V CDR1 and CDR2: SGHRS, YFSETQ.